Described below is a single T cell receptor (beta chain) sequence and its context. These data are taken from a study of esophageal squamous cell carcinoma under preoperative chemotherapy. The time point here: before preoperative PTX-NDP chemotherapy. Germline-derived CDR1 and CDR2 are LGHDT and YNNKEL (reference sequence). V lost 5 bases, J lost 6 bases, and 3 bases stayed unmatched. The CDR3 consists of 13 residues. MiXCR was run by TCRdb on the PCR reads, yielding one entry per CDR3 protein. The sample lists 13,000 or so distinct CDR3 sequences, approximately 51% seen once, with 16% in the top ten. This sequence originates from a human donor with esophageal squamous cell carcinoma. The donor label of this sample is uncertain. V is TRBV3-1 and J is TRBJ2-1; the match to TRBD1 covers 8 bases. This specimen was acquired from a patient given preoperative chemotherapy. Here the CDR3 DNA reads TGTGCCAGCAGCATGACAGGGGCCAATGAGCAGTTCTTC. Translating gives CASSMTGANEQFF.